These 3 T cell receptor beta chains were all obtained from the same sample, sequenced in a study of blood T cell repertoires in COVID-19. Profiling relied on immunoSEQ multiplex PCR, and the TCRdb table lists in-frame clones only, not all of them. The repertoire holds some 220,000 clones, with about 90% as singletons. Material for sequencing was PBMCs or T cells enriched from blood (not recorded which). All receptors derive from a woman aged 50 to 65 in a cohort exposed to, infected with or recovered from COVID-19 (not recorded which).

In nucleotides, the CDR3 is TGCAGTGCTAGTGGTGGGGGGCAGCCCCAGCATTTT. It is translated as CSASGGGQPQHF. This chain connects TRBV20-1 to TRBJ1-5; D might be TRBD1 (5 bases). Germline-derived CDR1 and CDR2 are DFQATT and SNEGSKA (reference sequence). This CDR3 is 12 amino acids long. V was clipped by 3 bases and J by 7 bases, with 10 bases between them.

In this sample, this clone turned up once. This rearrangement joins TRBV7-2 to TRBJ1-6; D is uncertain. V dropped 4 bases and J dropped 5 bases, with 12 bases sitting between them. The CDR3 has 15 amino acids. Germline V CDR1 and CDR2: SGHTA, FQGNSA. CDR3 in DNA: TGTGCCAGCAGCTCTTTCCCTAGAAATAATTCACCCCTCCACTTT. Residues: CASSSFPRNNSPLHF.

The V and J genes are TRBV7-2 and TRBJ1-4; D is possibly TRBD1 (5 bases). Looked up from germline, CDR1 is SGHTA and CDR2 is FQGNSA. Trimming pared 1 base from V and 7 bases from J, leaving 13 bases between. The CDR3 consists of 15 residues. The CDR3 nucleotides read TGTGCCAGCAGCTTAGTCTCAGGGCGGATTGAAAAACTGTTTTTT. As protein: CASSLVSGRIEKLFF.